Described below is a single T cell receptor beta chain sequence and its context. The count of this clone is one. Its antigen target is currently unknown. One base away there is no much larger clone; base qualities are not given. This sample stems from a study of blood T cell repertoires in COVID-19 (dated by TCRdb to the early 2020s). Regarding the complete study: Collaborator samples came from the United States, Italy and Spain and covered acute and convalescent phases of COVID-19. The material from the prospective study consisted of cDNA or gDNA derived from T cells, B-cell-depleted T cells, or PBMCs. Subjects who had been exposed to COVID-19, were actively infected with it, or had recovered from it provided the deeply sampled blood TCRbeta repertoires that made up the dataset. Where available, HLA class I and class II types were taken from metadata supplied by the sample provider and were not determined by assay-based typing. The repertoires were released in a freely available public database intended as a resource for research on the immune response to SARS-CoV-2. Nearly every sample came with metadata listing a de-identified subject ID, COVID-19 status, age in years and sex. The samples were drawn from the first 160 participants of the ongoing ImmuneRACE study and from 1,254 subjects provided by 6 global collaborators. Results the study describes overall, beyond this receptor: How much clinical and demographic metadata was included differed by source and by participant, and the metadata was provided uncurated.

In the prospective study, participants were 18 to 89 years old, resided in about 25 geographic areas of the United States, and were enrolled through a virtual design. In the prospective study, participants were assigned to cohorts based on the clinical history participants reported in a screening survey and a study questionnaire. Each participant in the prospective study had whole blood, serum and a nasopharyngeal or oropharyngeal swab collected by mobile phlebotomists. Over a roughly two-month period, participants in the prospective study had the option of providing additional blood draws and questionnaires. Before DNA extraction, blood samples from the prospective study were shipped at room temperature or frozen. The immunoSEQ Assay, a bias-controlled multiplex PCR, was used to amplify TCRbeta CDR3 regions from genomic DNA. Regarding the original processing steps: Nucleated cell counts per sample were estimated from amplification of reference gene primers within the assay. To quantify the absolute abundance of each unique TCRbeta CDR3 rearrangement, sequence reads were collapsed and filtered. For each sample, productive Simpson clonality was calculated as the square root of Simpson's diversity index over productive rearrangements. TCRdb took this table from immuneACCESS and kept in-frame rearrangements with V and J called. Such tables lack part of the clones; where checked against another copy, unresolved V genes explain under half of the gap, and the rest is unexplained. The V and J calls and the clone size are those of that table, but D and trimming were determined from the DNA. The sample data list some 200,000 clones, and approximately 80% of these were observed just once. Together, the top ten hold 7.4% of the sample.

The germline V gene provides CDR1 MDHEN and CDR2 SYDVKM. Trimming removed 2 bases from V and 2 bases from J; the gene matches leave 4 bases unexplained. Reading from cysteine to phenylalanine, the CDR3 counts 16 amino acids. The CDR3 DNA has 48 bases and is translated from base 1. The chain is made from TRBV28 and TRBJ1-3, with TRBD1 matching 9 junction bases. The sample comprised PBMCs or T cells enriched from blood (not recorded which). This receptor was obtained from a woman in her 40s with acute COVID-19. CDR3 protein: CASSLVTGGAGNTIYF. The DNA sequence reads TGTGCCAGCAGTTTAGTTACAGGGGGCGCTGGAAACACCATATATTTT.